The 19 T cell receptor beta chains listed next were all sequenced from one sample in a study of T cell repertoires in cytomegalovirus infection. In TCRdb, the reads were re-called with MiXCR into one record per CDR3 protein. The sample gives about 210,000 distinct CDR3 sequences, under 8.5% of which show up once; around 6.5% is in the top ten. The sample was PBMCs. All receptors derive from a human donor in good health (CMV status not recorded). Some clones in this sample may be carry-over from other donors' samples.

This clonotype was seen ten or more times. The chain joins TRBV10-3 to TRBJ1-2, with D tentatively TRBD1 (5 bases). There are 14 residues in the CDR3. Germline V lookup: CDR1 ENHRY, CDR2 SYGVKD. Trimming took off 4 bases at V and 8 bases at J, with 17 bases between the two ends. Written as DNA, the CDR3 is TGTGCCATCAGTGCGGGGCAGTCTCTCGGCGGCTACACCTTC. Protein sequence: CAISAGQSLGGYTF.

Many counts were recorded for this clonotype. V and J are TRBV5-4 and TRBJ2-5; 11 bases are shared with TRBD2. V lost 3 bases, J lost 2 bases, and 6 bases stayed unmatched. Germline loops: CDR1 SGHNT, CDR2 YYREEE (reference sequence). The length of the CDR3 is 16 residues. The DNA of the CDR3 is TGTGCCAGCAGCTCCACTAGCGGGGGCCGTCAAGAGACCCAGTACTTC. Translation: CASSSTSGGRQETQYF.

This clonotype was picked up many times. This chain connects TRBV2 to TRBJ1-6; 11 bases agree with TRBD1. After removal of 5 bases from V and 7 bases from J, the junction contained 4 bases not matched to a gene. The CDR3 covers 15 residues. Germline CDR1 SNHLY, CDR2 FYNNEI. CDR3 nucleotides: TGTGCCAGCAGTTTTCGGGACAGGGGGAATTCACCCCTCCACTTT. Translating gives CASSFRDRGNSPLHF.

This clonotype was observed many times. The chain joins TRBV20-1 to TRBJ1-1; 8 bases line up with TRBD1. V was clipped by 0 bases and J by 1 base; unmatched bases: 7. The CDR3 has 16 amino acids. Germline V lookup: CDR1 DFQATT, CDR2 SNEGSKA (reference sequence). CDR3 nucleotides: TGCAGTGCTAGAGAGAAAAACAGGGGGAGGAACACTGAAGCTTTCTTT. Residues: CSAREKNRGRNTEAFF.

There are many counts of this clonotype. CDR3 coding DNA: TGCAGCGTTGAATCCCGCAGGGGGACAGATACGCAGTATTTT. It yields the protein CSVESRRGTDTQYF. The chain links TRBV29-1 to TRBJ2-3; 7 bases fit TRBD1. The CDR3 spans 14 residues. V lost 2 bases, J lost 3 bases, and 5 bases stayed unmatched. Germline V gene lookup returns CDR1 SQVTM and CDR2 ANQGSEA.

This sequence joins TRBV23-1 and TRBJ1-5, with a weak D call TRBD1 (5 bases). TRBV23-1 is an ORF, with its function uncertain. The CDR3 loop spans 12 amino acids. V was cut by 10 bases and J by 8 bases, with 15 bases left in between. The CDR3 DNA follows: TGCGCCATCTTCGGGGGGTTGAAGCCCCAGCATTTT. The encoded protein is CAIFGGLKPQHF.

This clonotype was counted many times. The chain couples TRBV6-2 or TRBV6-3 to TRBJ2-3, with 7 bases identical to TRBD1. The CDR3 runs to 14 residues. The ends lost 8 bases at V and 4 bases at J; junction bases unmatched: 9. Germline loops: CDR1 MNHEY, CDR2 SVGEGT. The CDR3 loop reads CASRSGGTADTQYF. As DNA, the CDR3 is TGTGCCAGCCGCTCAGGGGGAACCGCAGATACGCAGTATTTT.

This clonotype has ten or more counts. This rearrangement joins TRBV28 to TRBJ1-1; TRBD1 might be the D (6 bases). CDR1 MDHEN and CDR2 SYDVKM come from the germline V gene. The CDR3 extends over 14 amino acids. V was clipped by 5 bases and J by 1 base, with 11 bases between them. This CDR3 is CASSPGGRNTEAFF. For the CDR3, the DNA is TGTGCCAGCAGTCCCGGGGGGCGGAACACTGAAGCTTTCTTT.

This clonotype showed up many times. The CDR3 reads CASSLVWGGYTF. The CDR3 DNA follows: TGTGCCAGCAGCTTAGTCTGGGGAGGCTACACCTTC. The chain links TRBV7-2 to TRBJ1-2; D gene unclear. The V end lost 1 base, the J end lost 8 bases, and 8 bases lay between the germline ends. The CDR3 spans 12 residues. Germline CDR1 is SGHTA and CDR2 is FQGNSA.

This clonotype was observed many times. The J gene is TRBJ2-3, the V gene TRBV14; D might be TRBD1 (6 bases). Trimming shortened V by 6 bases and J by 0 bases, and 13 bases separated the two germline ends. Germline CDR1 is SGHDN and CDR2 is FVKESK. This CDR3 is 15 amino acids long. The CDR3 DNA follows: TGTGCCAGCAGAACAGGGAGACTTAGCACAGATACGCAGTATTTT. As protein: CASRTGRLSTDTQYF.

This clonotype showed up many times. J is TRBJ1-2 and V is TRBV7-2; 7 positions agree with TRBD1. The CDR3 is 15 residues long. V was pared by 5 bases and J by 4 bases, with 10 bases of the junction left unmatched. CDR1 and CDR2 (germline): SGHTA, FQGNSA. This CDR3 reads CASSASTGFPYGYTF. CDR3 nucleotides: TGTGCCAGCAGCGCCTCGACAGGGTTCCCCTATGGCTACACCTTC.

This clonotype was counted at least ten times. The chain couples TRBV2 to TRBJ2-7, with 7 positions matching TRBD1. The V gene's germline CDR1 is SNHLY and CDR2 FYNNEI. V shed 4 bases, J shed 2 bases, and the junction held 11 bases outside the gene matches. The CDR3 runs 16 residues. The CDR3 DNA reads TGTGCCAGCAGTGCTCAATTCGGGACAGAAGCCTACGAGCAGTACTTC. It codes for CASSAQFGTEAYEQYF.

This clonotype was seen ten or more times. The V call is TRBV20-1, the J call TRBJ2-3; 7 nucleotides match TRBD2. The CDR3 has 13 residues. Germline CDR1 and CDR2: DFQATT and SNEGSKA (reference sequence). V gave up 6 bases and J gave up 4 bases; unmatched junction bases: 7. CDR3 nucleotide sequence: TGCAGTGCCGCGGTCAGCGGGGCAGATACGCAGTATTTT. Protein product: CSAAVSGADTQYF.

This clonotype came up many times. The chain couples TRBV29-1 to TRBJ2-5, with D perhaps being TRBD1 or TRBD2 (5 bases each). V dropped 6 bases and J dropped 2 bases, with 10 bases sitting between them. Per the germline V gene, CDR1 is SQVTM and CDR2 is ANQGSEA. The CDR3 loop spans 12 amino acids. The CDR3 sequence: CSVRGLQETQYF. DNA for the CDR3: TGCAGCGTGAGGGGCCTTCAAGAGACCCAGTACTTC.

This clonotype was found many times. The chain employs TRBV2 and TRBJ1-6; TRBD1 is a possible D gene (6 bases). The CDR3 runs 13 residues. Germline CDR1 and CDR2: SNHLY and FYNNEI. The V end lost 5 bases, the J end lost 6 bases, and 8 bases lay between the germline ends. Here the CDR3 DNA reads TGTGCCAGCAGTCGACAGGCTAATTCACCCCTCCACTTT. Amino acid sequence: CASSRQANSPLHF.

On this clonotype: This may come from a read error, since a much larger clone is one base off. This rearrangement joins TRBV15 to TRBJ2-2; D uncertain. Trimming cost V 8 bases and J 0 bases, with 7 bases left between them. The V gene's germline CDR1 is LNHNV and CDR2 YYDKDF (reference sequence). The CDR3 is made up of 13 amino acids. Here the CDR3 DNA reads TGTGCCACCCAGGTGACGAACACCGGGGAGCTGTTTTTT. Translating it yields CATQVTNTGELFF.

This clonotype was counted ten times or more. CDR3 protein: CAISETRSGATEAFF. CDR3 bases: TGTGCCATCAGTGAGACCAGGAGCGGGGCCACTGAAGCTTTCTTT. The chain combines TRBV10-3 with TRBJ1-1; D perhaps matches TRBD1 (5 bases). The CDR3 is 15 residues long. The V end lost 2 bases, the J end lost 4 bases, and 14 bases lay between the germline ends. From germline, CDR1 is ENHRY and CDR2 SYGVKD.

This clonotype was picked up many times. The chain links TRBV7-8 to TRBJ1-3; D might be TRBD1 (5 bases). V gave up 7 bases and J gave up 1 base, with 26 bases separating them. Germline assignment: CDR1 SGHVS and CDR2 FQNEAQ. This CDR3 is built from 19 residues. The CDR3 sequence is CASTTRRGLTPGSGNTIYF. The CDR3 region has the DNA TGTGCCAGCACGACGAGAAGGGGTCTCACACCGGGGTCTGGAAACACCATATATTTT.

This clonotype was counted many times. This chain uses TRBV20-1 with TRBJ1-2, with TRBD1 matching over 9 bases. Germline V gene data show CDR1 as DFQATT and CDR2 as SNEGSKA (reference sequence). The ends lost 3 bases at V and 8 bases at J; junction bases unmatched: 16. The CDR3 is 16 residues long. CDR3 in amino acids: CSASYSYRQGERGYTF. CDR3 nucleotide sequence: TGCAGTGCTAGCTATTCGTATCGACAGGGGGAGAGAGGCTACACCTTC.